This T cell receptor (beta chain) was sequenced in a study of blood T cell repertoires in COVID-19. About the study: The United States, Italy and Spain supplied acute and convalescent COVID-19 samples. T cells, B-cell-depleted T cells, or PBMCs supplied cDNA or gDNA.

In the original analysis: Estimates of nucleated cell counts were drawn from the amplification of reference gene primers. Repertoires were generated with immunoSEQ multiplex PCR, while TCRdb's copy carries only in-frame clones and drops some. For V, J and clone size, that table is used; D and trimming come from the DNA. The sample records hundreds of thousands of clones, 88% being singletons. Germline V CDR1 and CDR2: SEHNR, FQNEAQ (reference sequence). Trimming took off 5 bases at V and 1 base at J, with 17 bases between the two ends. The CDR3 is 16 amino acids. This TCR came from a human donor in a cohort sampled during active COVID-19. The specimen was peripheral blood. The chain uses TRBV7-9 and TRBJ2-5; TRBD1 is a possible D gene (5 bases). In DNA, the CDR3 is TGTGCCAGCAGCCTACTCAGGACATCTCGCCAAGAGACCCAGTACTTC. Translating it yields CASSLLRTSRQETQYF.